This T cell receptor (beta chain) is drawn from a study of T cell therapy after organ transplantation (dated by TCRdb to between 2018 and 2020). About the study as a whole: Autologous CMV-specific T cells, expanded in vitro for around two weeks with a peptide pool of 30 HLA class I and II CMV epitopes, were used as therapy products. Blood samples for the short-term post-therapy time point were taken 4 to 8 weeks after therapy ended. Among the ten or so patients, eight were classed as clinical responders, while two were classed as nonresponders. Long-term post-therapy samples were obtainable from only about 85% of the 10 patients. Patients were given up to 6 doses of T cells at 2-week intervals and were followed for approximately 29 weeks after finishing therapy. The study was a follow-up TRBV repertoire analysis of an open-label phase I trial of autologous CMV-specific adoptive T cell therapy in solid-organ transplant recipients. Patients received a median of 1.92 x 10^8 CMV-specific T cells across 2 to 6 intravenous infusions.

TRB CDR3 regions were amplified from genomic DNA with the immunoSEQ two-step, bias-controlled multiplex PCR assay. Sequencing of CDR3 libraries was carried out on an Illumina NextSeq 500. Per the authors' processing: The immunoSEQ Analyzer platform was used for the initial alignment and bioinformatics, which included bias normalization against synthetic CDR3 analogs. V, D and J gene annotation followed the IMGT database definitions. Additional TRBV analyses were carried out with default settings in VDJtools version 1.1.10 and the R package tcR version 2.2.1.11. GLIPH analysis was done using default settings in version 1.0. To test for significant clonotype frequency changes in CDR3 sequences with at least 5 reads, a 2-sided binomial test with Benjamini-Hochberg correction (alpha = 0.01) was used. TCRdb mirrors the immuneACCESS table, restricted to in-frame sequences. Some clones are absent from its copies; in checked studies, under half trace to an unresolved V gene, and the reason for the others is unknown. That table gives V, J and clone size, and the DNA gave D and trimming. This sample lists 15,000 to 20,000 clones; about four fifths were detected once. About a tenth of the sample lies in the top ten.

Of note for this clone: The antigen this receptor binds is unknown. No quality values exist for individual bases; no much larger clone is one base distant.

Study-wide conclusions, independent of this receptor: Because the cohort was small, confounders such as concurrent antirejection and antiviral medications could not be assessed. The fold change in CD8 clonality after therapy was inversely correlated with pretherapy clonality, which suggests that less biased repertoires were more open to remodeling. Reconstitution after therapy appeared to involve both transferred clonotypes and endogenous clonotypes that were not detected in the therapy products. Reduced sample coverage from poor CD8+ T cell yield may be reflected in the few expansions detected in nonresponders. Marked pretherapy clonal expansions with minimal repertoire change after therapy were observed in nonresponders.

The time point label of this sample denotes: 4-8 weeks after completion of therapy. The patients had received solid-organ transplants and had cytomegalovirus that was drug-resistant/recurrent. Ten trial participants were selected for repertoire analysis based on availability of post-therapy peripheral blood mononuclear cells. Viable CD3+CD8+CD4- lymphocytes were sorted from PBMCs on a BD FACSAria III. The Qiagen DNeasy Kit was used to extract genomic DNA from sorted cells. The CDR3 measures 16 amino acids from cysteine to phenylalanine. The entry retains the CDR3 DNA only, 48 bases that are in frame from base 1. V lost 5 bases and J lost 0 bases, and the count of bases not matched to a germline gene is 7. CDR1 MNHNY and CDR2 SVGAGI are derived from the germline V gene (reference sequence).

The chain is assembled from TRBV6-6 and TRBJ1-3; TRBD1 agrees with 7 junctional bases. This receptor was identified in a human patient who had received a solid organ transplant and had CMV disease. After a transplant, some T cells may be the graft donor's own cells. The input for sequencing was CD8+ T cells from blood, taken after autologous CMV-specific T cell therapy. The encoded CDR3 is CASSPGQRPSGNTIYF. The DNA is TGTGCCAGCAGTCCGGGACAGAGACCCTCTGGAAACACCATATATTTT.